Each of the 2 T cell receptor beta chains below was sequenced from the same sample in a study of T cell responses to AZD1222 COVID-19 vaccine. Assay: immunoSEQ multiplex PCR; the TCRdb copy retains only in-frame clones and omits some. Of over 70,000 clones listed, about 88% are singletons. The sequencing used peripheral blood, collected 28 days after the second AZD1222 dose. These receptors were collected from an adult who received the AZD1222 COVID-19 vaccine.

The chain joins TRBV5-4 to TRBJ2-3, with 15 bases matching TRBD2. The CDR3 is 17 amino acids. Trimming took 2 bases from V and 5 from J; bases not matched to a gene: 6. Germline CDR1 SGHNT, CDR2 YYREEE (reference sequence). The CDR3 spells CASSLGLAGGLLDTQYF. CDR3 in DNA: TGTGCCAGCAGCTTAGGACTAGCGGGGGGGCTTTTAGATACGCAGTATTTT.

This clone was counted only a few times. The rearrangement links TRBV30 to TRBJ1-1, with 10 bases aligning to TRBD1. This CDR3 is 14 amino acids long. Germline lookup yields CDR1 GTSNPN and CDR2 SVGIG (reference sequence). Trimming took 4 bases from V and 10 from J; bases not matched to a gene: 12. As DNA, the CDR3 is TGTGCCTGGAACCCTGGACAGGGGGTGCATCGAGCTTTCTTT. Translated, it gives CAWNPGQGVHRAFF.